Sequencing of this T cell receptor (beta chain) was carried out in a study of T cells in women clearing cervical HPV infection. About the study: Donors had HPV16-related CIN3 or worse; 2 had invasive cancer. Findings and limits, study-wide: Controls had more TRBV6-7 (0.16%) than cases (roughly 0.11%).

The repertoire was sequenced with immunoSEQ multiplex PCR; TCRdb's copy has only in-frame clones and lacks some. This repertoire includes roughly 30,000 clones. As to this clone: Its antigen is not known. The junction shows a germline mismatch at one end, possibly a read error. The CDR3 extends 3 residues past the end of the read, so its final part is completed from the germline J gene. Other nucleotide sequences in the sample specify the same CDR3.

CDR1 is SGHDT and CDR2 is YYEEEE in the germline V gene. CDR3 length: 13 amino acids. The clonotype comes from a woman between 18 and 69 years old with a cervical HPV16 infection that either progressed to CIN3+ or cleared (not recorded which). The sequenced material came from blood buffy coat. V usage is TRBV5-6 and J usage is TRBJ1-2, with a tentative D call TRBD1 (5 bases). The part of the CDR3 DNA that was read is TGTGCCAGCAGCTTGCAGGGTGTGGATGGG. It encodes CASSLQGVDG. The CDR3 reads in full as CASSLQGVDGYTF.